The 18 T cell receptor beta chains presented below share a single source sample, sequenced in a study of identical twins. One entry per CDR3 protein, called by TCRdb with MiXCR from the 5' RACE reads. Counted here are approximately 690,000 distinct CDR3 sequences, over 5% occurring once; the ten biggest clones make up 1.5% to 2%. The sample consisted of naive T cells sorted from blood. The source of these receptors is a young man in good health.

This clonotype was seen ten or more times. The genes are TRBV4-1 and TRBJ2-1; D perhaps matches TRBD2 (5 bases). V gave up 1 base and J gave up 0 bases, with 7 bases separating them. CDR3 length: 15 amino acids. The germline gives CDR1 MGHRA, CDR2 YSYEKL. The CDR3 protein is CASSQGLSSYNEQFF. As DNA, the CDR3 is TGCGCCAGCAGCCAAGGACTAAGCTCCTACAATGAGCAGTTCTTC.

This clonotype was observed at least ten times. CDR3 bases: TGCAGCGTTGAAGCCTCAACTAATGAAAAACTGTTTTTT. Protein sequence: CSVEASTNEKLFF. The chain has TRBV29-1 and TRBJ1-4; D ambiguous. The ends were cut back, 1 base at V and 0 bases at J, with 3 bases in the middle. The CDR3 is 13 amino acids. CDR1 SQVTM and CDR2 ANQGSEA come from the germline V gene.

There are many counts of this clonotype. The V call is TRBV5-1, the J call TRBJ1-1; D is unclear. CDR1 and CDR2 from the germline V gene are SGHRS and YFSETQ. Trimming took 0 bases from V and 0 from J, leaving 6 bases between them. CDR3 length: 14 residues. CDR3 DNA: TGCGCCAGCAGCTTGGGACGGCTGAACACTGAAGCTTTCTTT. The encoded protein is CASSLGRLNTEAFF.

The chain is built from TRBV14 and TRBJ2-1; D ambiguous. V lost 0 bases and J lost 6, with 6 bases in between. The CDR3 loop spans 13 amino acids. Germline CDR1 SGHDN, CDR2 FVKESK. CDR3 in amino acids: CASSQEVFNEQFF. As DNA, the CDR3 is TGTGCCAGCAGCCAAGAAGTGTTCAATGAGCAGTTCTTC.

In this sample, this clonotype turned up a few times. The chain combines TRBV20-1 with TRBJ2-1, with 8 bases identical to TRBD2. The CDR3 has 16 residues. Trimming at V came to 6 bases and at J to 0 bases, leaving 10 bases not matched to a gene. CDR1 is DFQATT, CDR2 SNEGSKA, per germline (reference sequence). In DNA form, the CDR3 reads TGCAGTGCCAGGTCTAGAAGCGGGAGCTCCTACAATGAGCAGTTCTTC. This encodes CSARSRSGSSYNEQFF.

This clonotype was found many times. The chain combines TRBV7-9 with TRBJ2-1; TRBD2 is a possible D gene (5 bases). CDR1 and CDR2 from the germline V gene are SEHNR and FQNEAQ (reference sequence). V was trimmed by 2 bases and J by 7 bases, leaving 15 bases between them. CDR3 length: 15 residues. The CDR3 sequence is CASSLRMDGDNEQFF. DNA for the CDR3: TGTGCCAGCAGCTTACGGATGGACGGGGATAATGAGCAGTTCTTC.

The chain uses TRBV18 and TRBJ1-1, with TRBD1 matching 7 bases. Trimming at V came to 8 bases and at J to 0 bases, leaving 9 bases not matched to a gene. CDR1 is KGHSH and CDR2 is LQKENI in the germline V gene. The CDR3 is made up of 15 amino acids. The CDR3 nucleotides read TGTGCCAGCCCCCAGGGGGAATCCATGAACACTGAAGCTTTCTTT. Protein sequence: CASPQGESMNTEAFF.

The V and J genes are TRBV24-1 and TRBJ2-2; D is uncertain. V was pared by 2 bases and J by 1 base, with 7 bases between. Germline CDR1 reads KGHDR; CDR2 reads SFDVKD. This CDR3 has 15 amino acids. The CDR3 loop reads CATSDSAGNTGELFF. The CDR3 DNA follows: TGTGCCACCAGTGATTCAGCCGGGAACACCGGGGAGCTGTTTTTT.

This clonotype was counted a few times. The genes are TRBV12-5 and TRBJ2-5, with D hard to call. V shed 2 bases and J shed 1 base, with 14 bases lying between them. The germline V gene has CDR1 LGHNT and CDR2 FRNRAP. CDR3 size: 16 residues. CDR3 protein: CASGLSLGRTQETQYF. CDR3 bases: TGTGCTAGTGGTTTGTCCCTCGGACGGACCCAAGAGACCCAGTACTTC.

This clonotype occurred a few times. The CDR3 DNA follows: TGTGCCAGCAGTGAAGCGCTTCGGGGCGGCTACACCTTC. Residues: CASSEALRGGYTF. The chain is built from TRBV2 and TRBJ1-2; D possibly corresponds to TRBD1 (5 bases). This CDR3 is 13 amino acids long. The ends were cut back, 0 bases at V and 8 bases at J, with 10 bases in the middle. Germline V gene data show CDR1 as SNHLY and CDR2 as FYNNEI. Filled out from reference TRBV2 and TRBJ1-2, the complete variable domain reads EPEVTQTPSHQVTQMGQEVILRCVPISNHLYFYWYRQILGQKVEFLVSFYNNEISEKSEIFDDQFSVERPDGSNFTLKIRSTKLEDSAMYFCASSEALRGGYTFGSGTRLTVV.

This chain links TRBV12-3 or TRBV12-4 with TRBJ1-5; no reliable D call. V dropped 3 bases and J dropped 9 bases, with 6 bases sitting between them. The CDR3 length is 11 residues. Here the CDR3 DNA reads TGTGCCAGCAGTTTCGGTGGGCCCCAGCATTTT. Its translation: CASSFGGPQHF.

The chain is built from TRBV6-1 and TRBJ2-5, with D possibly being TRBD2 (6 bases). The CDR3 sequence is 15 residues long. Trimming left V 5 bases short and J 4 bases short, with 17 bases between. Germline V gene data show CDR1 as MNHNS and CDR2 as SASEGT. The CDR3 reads CASSPGRGIGETQYF. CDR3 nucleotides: TGTGCCAGCAGTCCGGGACGGGGGATCGGAGAGACCCAGTACTTC.

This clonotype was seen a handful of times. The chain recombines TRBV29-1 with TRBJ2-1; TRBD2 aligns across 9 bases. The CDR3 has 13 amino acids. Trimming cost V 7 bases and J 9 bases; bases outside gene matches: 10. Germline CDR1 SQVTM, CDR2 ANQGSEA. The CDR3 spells CSGIGAGGPEQFF. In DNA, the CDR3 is TGCAGCGGTATAGGGGCGGGAGGGCCTGAGCAGTTCTTC.

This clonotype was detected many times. The CDR3 DNA follows: TGTGCCAGCAGCTTGGTGAGCGACGAGCAGTACGTC. Residues: CASSLVSDEQYV. The chain employs TRBV5-5 and TRBJ2-7; no clear D. With 0 bases removed from V and 5 bases from J, the gap between germline ends came to 6 bases. Germline loops: CDR1 SGHKS, CDR2 YYEKEE (reference sequence). The CDR3 runs 12 residues.

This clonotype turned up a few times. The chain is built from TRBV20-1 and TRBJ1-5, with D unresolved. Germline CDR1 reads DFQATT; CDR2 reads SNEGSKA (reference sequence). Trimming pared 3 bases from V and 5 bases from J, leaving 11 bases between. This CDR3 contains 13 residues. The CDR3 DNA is TGCAGTGCTAGTGAAGGGCACGATCAGCCCCAGCATTTT. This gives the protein CSASEGHDQPQHF.

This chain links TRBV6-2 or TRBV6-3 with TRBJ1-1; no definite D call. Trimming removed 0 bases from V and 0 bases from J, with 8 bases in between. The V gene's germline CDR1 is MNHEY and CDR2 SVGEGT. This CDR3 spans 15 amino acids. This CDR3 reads CASSYSLDVNTEAFF. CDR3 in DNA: TGTGCCAGCAGTTACTCCCTCGACGTGAACACTGAAGCTTTCTTT.

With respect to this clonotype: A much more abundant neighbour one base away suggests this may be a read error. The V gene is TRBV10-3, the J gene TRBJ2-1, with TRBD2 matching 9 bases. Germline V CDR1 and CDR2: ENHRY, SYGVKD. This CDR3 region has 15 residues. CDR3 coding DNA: TGTGCCATCGGTGAGCGGGGGGAGGGATACAATGAGCAGTTCTTC. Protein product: CAIGERGEGYNEQFF.

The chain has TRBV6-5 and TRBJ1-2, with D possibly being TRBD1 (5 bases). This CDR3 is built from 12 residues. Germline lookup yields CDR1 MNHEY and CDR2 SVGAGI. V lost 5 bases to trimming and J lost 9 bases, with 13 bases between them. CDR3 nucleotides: TGTGCCAGCAGTCCCCCGGTGGGGCGCTACACCTTC. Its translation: CASSPPVGRYTF.